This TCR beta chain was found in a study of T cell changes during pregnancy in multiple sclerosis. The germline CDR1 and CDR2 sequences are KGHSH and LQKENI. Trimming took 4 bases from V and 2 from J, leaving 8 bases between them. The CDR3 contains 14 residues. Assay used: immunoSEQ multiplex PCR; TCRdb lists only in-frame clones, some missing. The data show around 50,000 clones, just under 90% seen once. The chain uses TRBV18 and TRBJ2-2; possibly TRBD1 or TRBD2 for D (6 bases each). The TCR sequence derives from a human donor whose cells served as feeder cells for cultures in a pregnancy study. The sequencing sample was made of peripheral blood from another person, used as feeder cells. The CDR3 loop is CASSRGANTGELFF. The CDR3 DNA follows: TGTGCCAGCTCACGGGGGGCTAACACCGGGGAGCTGTTTTTT.